This is a list of T cell receptor beta chains from one sample in a study of shared clonotypes between healthy human individuals. Assay: immunoSEQ multiplex PCR; the TCRdb copy retains only in-frame clones and omits some. The sample consists of roughly 2,000,000 clones, over 85% of them appearing once. The source material was naive CD8+ T cells sorted from blood. Receptors were obtained from a man aged 18 to 30 in good health. Both conserved end residues are part of each CDR3. A D gene is named only where the DNA matches it firmly. For some rows the clone size is stated as once, few or many, or as a class when expanded; others skip it.

TRBD1 | - | TRBJ1-2 | TRBV27 | TGTGCCAGCAGTTTATCGGGACAGGGGGCTGATGGCTACACCTTC | CASSLSGQGADGYTF
- | - | TRBJ2-5 | TRBV19 | TGTGCCAGTAGTTCCCGACAGATTAAAGAGACCCAGTACTTC | CASSSRQIKETQYF
- | - | TRBJ2-2 | TRBV19 | TGTGCCAGTAGTATTTTGGGGTTATCAACCGGGGAGCTGTTTTTT | CASSILGLSTGELFF
- | - | TRBJ2-7 | TRBV5-6 | TGTGCCAGCAGCTTGTACGGCGAATACTACGAGCAGTACTTC | CASSLYGEYYEQYF
TRBD1 | once | TRBJ2-7 | TRBV27 | TGTGCCAGCAGTTTACAGGGGGCCGACGAGCAGTACTTC | CASSLQGADEQYF
- | - | TRBJ2-5 | TRBV7-9 | TGTGCCAGCAGCCCTGACTGGCAAGAGACCCAGTACTTC | CASSPDWQETQYF
- | - | TRBJ2-1 | TRBV9 | TGTGCCAGCAGCGTCCCTGGCGAGCGGAGCTCCTACAATGAGCAGTTCTTC | CASSVPGERSSYNEQFF
- | - | TRBJ2-6 | TRBV7-9 | TGTGCCAGCAGCCCGCCGGGCGACGTTTCTGGGGCCAACGTCCTGACTTTC | CASSPPGDVSGANVLTF
TRBD2 | - | TRBJ2-1 | TRBV11-2 | TGTGCCAGCAGCGGACTAGAATACAATGAGCAGTTCTTC | CASSGLEYNEQFF
- | - | TRBJ2-2 | TRBV7-9 | TGTGCCAGCAGCCCGGGGGGCGACAGGGCGACCGGGGAGCTGTTTTTT | CASSPGGDRATGELFF
- | once | TRBJ2-3 | TRBV9 | TGTGCCAGCAGCGCGTTTGGCACAGATACGCAGTATTTT | CASSAFGTDTQYF
TRBD1 | - | TRBJ2-7 | TRBV27 | TGTGCCAGCAGTTGGGGACAGATCTACGAGCAGTACTTC | CASSWGQIYEQYF
- | - | TRBJ2-7 | TRBV6-5 | TGTGCCAGCAGGTTCAGGGAAGGAGATAACGAGCAGTACTTC | CASRFREGDNEQYF
- | - | TRBJ2-1 | TRBV19 | TGTGCCAGTAGTATGACCGTTTCTCCTTACAATGAGCAGTTCTTC | CASSMTVSPYNEQFF